This T cell receptor (beta chain) was sequenced during a study of Ad26.COV2.S vaccination and SARS-CoV-2 variants. Study as a whole: The authors gave Ad26.COV2.S intramuscularly, either once or twice 56 days apart. General study results and limits: Compared with placebo recipients, vaccine recipients had higher spike-specific TCR breadth.

The CDR3 is 16 amino acids. V lost 1 base, J lost 5 bases, and 18 bases lay in between. The V gene's germline CDR1 is SGHDT and CDR2 YYEEEE. Profiled with immunoSEQ multiplex PCR; TCRdb holds only in-frame clones, not every one. The table records roughly 510,000 clones, around 90% of them present only once. Stated treatment: 19 received Ad26.COV2.S at low or high dose, single or two shots; 5 received placebo; per-sample allocation not given. Following the first vaccine or placebo injection, samples were taken on day 63. Worth noting for this clone: As yet, its antigen is unknown.

Here the sequenced sample was peripheral blood, taken in a trial of Ad26.COV2.S vaccine versus placebo. The clonotype originates from a person between 18 and 60 years old who received the Ad26.COV2.S COVID-19 vaccine or a placebo. The chain is built from TRBV5-6 and TRBJ1-2; D remains ambiguous. CDR3 loop: CASSLYRGGRAYGYTF. The CDR3 DNA reads TGTGCCAGCAGCTTGTATCGCGGAGGGCGGGCTTATGGCTACACCTTC.